This is a list of T cell receptor beta chains from one sample in a study of cytomegalovirus exposure and HLA in healthy donors. Assay: immunoSEQ multiplex PCR; the TCRdb copy retains only in-frame clones and omits some. Of 100,000 or so clones detected, approximately 88% appear once; the ten largest clones hold around 1.9%. The sequenced sample consisted of PBMCs. All receptors come from a man younger than 30 in good health and CMV-seronegative. Each CDR3 is given with its conserved first and last residue. The D gene is left open where the match is weak. Not every row has a clone size; where given, it reads once, few, many or a size class.

>TRBV27|.|TRBJ1-1|.
CASSPWAGNTEAFF
TGTGCCAGCAGTCCATGGGCAGGGAACACTGAAGCTTTCTTT
>TRBV18|.|TRBJ2-5|TRBD2
CASSPARGQETQYF
TGTGCCAGCTCCCCCGCGCGGGGGCAAGAGACCCAGTACTTC
>TRBV19|.|TRBJ2-3|TRBD2
CASSINSLAATDTQYF
TGTGCCAGTAGTATCAATTCCCTAGCGGCCACAGATACGCAGTATTTT
>TRBV30|.|TRBJ1-5|TRBD1
CAWSVGTVINQPQHF
TGTGCCTGGAGCGTAGGGACAGTAATAAATCAGCCCCAGCATTTT
>TRBV4-1|.|TRBJ2-2|.
CASSRSGELFF
TGCGCCAGCAGCCGCAGTGGGGAGCTGTTTTTT
>TRBV28|.|TRBJ2-3|.
CASRKGGGEVDTQYF
TGTGCCAGCAGAAAAGGGGGTGGGGAAGTAGATACGCAGTATTTT
>TRBV11-2|.|TRBJ1-2|.
CASSFGEGNYGYTF
TGTGCCAGCAGCTTCGGGGAGGGCAACTATGGCTACACCTTC
>TRBV19|.|TRBJ2-2|TRBD2
CASRLAGLNTGELFF
TGTGCCAGTAGGCTAGCGGGGTTAAACACCGGGGAGCTGTTTTTT
>TRBV21-1|once|TRBJ2-7|.
CASSKTCPSSYEQYF
TGTGCCAGCAGCAAAACCTGCCCCAGCTCCTACGAGCAGTACTTC
>TRBV6-5|.|TRBJ1-2|TRBD1
CASSPAGQGNYGYTF
TGTGCCAGCAGCCCGGCGGGACAGGGAAACTATGGCTACACCTTC
>TRBV2|.|TRBJ2-7|TRBD2
CASSSAGGRGYEQYF
TGTGCCAGCAGTAGCGCGGGAGGCCGGGGTTACGAGCAGTACTTC
>TRBV30|.|TRBJ1-1|.
CACRTANTEAFF
TGTGCCTGCCGGACAGCGAACACTGAAGCTTTCTTT
>TRBV28|.|TRBJ1-2|TRBD1
CASRGQVGHGYTF
TGTGCCAGCAGGGGACAGGTGGGGCATGGCTACACCTTC
>TRBV19|once|TRBJ1-4|TRBD1
CASSIRTGLEKLFF
TGTGCCAGTAGTATTAGGACAGGGCTCGAAAAACTGTTTTTT
>TRBV4-3|.|TRBJ1-5|.
CASSQGVRVDQPQHF
TGCGCCAGCAGCCAAGGTGTCAGGGTTGATCAGCCCCAGCATTTT
>TRBV27|.|TRBJ1-6|TRBD1
CASTPIHRDRGSPLHF
TGTGCCAGCACCCCAATCCACCGGGACAGGGGTTCACCCCTCCACTTT
>TRBV5-1|.|TRBJ1-1|.
CASSLARDSFEAFF
TGCGCCAGCAGCTTGGCTAGAGACAGCTTTGAAGCTTTCTTT
>TRBV7-3|.|TRBJ2-3|TRBD2
CASSSGGTSGLDTQYF
TGTGCCAGCAGCTCCGGTGGGACTAGCGGGTTGGATACGCAGTATTTT
>TRBV6-6|.|TRBJ1-2|.
CASSYPETYGYTF
TGTGCCAGCAGTTACCCGGAGACCTATGGCTACACCTTC
>TRBV5-4|.|TRBJ2-3|TRBD1
CASSLRGTGTNTQYF
TGTGCCAGCAGCTTGCGCGGGACAGGGACTAATACGCAGTATTTT
>TRBV10-1|.|TRBJ1-4|.
CASTRGHLTNEKLFF
TGCGCCAGCACCAGAGGACACCTAACTAATGAAAAACTGTTTTTT
>TRBV30|.|TRBJ2-2|.
CAWGPLTNTGELFF
TGTGCCTGGGGGCCTCTGACCAACACCGGGGAGCTGTTTTTT
>TRBV6-1|.|TRBJ1-1|TRBD1
CASSYDRGTEAFF
TGTGCCAGCAGCTACGACAGGGGCACTGAAGCTTTCTTT
>TRBV6-1|.|TRBJ2-7|.
CASSTQGPIGEQYF
TGTGCCAGCAGTACACAGGGACCCATAGGCGAGCAGTACTTC
>TRBV6-1|.|TRBJ2-3|.
CASSEGRRVLADTQYF
TGTGCCAGCAGTGAAGGGAGGAGGGTTCTTGCAGATACGCAGTATTTT
>TRBV11-3|once|TRBJ2-2|.
CASSLGGATLSGELFF
TGTGCCAGCAGCTTAGGCGGCGCCACCCTATCCGGGGAGCTGTTTTTT
>TRBV4-1|.|TRBJ1-1|TRBD1
CASSRSGQGWDTEAFF
TGCGCCAGCAGCCGTTCCGGACAGGGGTGGGACACTGAAGCTTTCTTT
>TRBV5-1|.|TRBJ2-5|.
CASSLSGNQETQYF
TGCGCCAGCAGCCTCTCCGGGAACCAAGAGACCCAGTACTTC
>TRBV6-1|.|TRBJ2-7|TRBD2
CASQTGTRALGEQYF
TGTGCCAGCCAGACCGGGACTAGGGCCCTGGGGGAGCAGTACTTC
>TRBV27|.|TRBJ1-2|.
CASTTRRNLNYGYTF
TGTGCCAGCACCACCCGGAGAAATCTCAACTATGGCTACACCTTC
>TRBV7-9|.|TRBJ1-2|.
CASPSGTLYGYTF
TGTGCCAGCCCCAGCGGGACCCTCTATGGCTACACCTTC
>TRBV14|.|TRBJ2-1|.
CASSQDLTKGSYNEQFF
TGTGCCAGCAGCCAAGATCTTACCAAGGGGTCGTACAATGAGCAGTTCTTC
>TRBV6-5|.|TRBJ1-2|.
CASIRGTGYGYTF
TGTGCCAGCATAAGGGGGACCGGCTATGGCTACACCTTC
>TRBV19|.|TRBJ1-5|.
CASSIVSGYNQPQHF
TGTGCCAGTAGTATAGTCTCAGGTTACAATCAGCCCCAGCATTTT
>TRBV5-4|.|TRBJ2-5|.
CASRENAARETQYF
TGTGCCAGCAGAGAAAACGCTGCCAGGGAGACCCAGTACTTC
>TRBV4-3|.|TRBJ2-7|TRBD1
CASSLRPGTGVDEQYF
TGCGCCAGCAGCCTACGACCCGGGACAGGGGTGGACGAGCAGTACTTC
>TRBV5-1|.|TRBJ1-4|TRBD1
CASRPPTGTGNEKLFF
TGCGCCAGCAGACCACCCACCGGGACAGGGAATGAAAAACTGTTTTTT
>TRBV12-5|.|TRBJ2-5|TRBD1
CASGLGQGSETQYF
TGTGCTAGTGGTTTGGGACAGGGTTCTGAGACCCAGTACTTC
>TRBV14|.|TRBJ1-1|.
CASSRELYTEAFF
TGTGCCAGCAGCCGGGAGTTGTACACTGAAGCTTTCTTT
>TRBV28|.|TRBJ1-6|.
CASSSADSPNPNSPLHF
TGTGCCAGCAGCTCAGCGGACAGTCCCAATCCCAATTCACCCCTCCACTTT
>TRBV30|once|TRBJ1-6|TRBD1
CAWTAGTVNSPLHF
TGTGCCTGGACCGCTGGGACAGTCAATTCACCCCTCCACTTT
>TRBV6-5|.|TRBJ1-2|.
CASSEPPGNYGYTF
TGTGCCAGCAGCGAACCGCCAGGGAACTATGGCTACACCTTC
>TRBV13|.|TRBJ2-7|.
CASSLRQGYEQYF
TGTGCCAGCAGCTTACGGCAGGGCTACGAGCAGTACTTC
>TRBV7-2|.|TRBJ1-1|TRBD1
CASSRDRVNTEAFF
TGTGCCAGCAGCCGGGACAGGGTGAACACTGAAGCTTTCTTT
>TRBV7-3|.|TRBJ2-3|.
CASSLTGMGPPQYF
TGTGCCAGCAGCTTAACGGGAATGGGGCCCCCGCAGTATTTT
>TRBV6-1|.|TRBJ1-4|TRBD1
CASSRGGTGNEKLFF
TGTGCCAGCAGTCGGGGCGGGACAGGGAATGAAAAACTGTTTTTT